These 17 T cell receptor beta chains share one sample of origin, sequenced in a study of cytomegalovirus exposure and HLA in healthy donors. Profiling relied on immunoSEQ multiplex PCR, and the TCRdb table lists in-frame clones only, not all of them. The sample records around 150,000 clones, approximately 90% being singletons. Sequencing was carried out using PBMCs. These receptors were collected from a man in his late teens or twenties in good health and CMV-seronegative.

The chain links TRBV10-2 to TRBJ2-7; 12 bases fit TRBD2. The CDR3 is 15 amino acids. Per germline, CDR1 WSHSY and CDR2 SAAADI. With 6 bases clipped from V and 0 bases from J, the junction kept 3 bases outside the gene matches. CDR3 coding DNA: TGCGCCAGCAGGACGGGACTAGCGGGCTCCTACGAGCAGTACGTC. Its translation is CASRTGLAGSYEQYV.

This clone was seen just once. This rearrangement joins TRBV5-5 to TRBJ2-7, with 9 bases identical to TRBD1. V trimming: 4 bases; J trimming: 1 base; junction bases outside the gene matches: 18. The CDR3 is made up of 19 amino acids. Per germline, CDR1 SGHKS and CDR2 YYEKEE (reference sequence). CDR3 coding DNA: TGTGCCAGCAGCACTTCCGGGACAGGGTTCCATTTCGCATCCTACGAGCAGTACTTC. The encoded protein is CASSTSGTGFHFASYEQYF.

The chain employs TRBV29-1 and TRBJ1-2, with a weak D call TRBD1 (6 bases). CDR1 is SQVTM, CDR2 ANQGSEA, per germline. The V end lost 6 bases, the J end lost 6 bases, and 23 bases lay between the germline ends. This CDR3 has 15 amino acids. The CDR3 loop reads CSVTTGWGASDGYTF. The DNA of the CDR3 is TGCAGCGTAACTACAGGGTGGGGCGCTTCGGATGGCTACACCTTC.

The chain employs TRBV7-2 and TRBJ1-3; 9 bases fit TRBD1. The CDR3 extends over 15 amino acids. Germline V gene lookup returns CDR1 SGHTA and CDR2 FQGNSA. The J segment lost 3 bases and the V segment lost 5 bases, leaving 5 bases of the junction unmatched. The CDR3 nucleotides read TGTGCCAGCAGCGAGGGACAGGGACGTGGAAACACCATATATTTT. Amino acid sequence: CASSEGQGRGNTIYF.

The V and J genes are TRBV27 and TRBJ2-4; D is unclear. V gave up 6 bases and J gave up 1 base, with 19 bases separating them. From germline, CDR1 is MNHEY and CDR2 SMNVEV (reference sequence). The CDR3 has 17 amino acids. CDR3 DNA sequence: TGTGCCAGCAGCCCATCCGCCCTAGAACTTGCCAAAAACATTCAGTACTTC. Translating gives CASSPSALELAKNIQYF.

Only one count was recorded for this clone. V and J are TRBV4-2 and TRBJ2-7, with 7 positions matching TRBD1. Germline CDR1 and CDR2: LGHNA and YNFKEQ. This CDR3 has 14 residues. V shed 1 base, J shed 4 bases, and the junction held 4 bases outside the gene matches. CDR3: CASSQVGQTYEQYF. The CDR3 DNA reads TGTGCCAGCAGCCAAGTGGGACAGACATACGAGCAGTACTTC.

V is TRBV5-6 and J is TRBJ1-6; D is possibly TRBD1 (5 bases). The V gene's germline CDR1 is SGHDT and CDR2 YYEEEE. The V end was cut by 2 bases, the J end by 12 bases, with 18 bases between. The CDR3 has 15 amino acids. The chain's CDR3 is CASSFGGTVLGPLHF. The CDR3 DNA is TGTGCCAGCAGCTTTGGGGGGACGGTGTTAGGACCCCTCCACTTT.

The J gene is TRBJ1-4, the V gene TRBV7-2; tentatively, D is TRBD1 (5 bases). Trimming left V 2 bases short and J 10 bases short, with 14 bases between. This CDR3 is 14 amino acids long. The germline V gene has CDR1 SGHTA and CDR2 FQGNSA. The CDR3 is CASSLQGLDGKLFF. CDR3 coding DNA: TGTGCCAGCAGCTTACAGGGCCTCGATGGAAAACTGTTTTTT.

The genes are TRBV19 and TRBJ2-1, with D perhaps matching TRBD1 (6 bases). Trimming cost V 2 bases and J 1 base, with 12 bases left between them. CDR1 is LNHDA and CDR2 is SQIVND in the germline V gene (reference sequence). This CDR3 comprises 16 residues. The CDR3 DNA is TGTGCCAGTAGTATAATCCAGGGGAGATCCTACAATGAGCAGTTCTTC. Translating it yields CASSIIQGRSYNEQFF.

The chain uses TRBV6-6 and TRBJ2-3; 9 positions match TRBD2. Germline CDR1 and CDR2: MNHNY and SVGAGI (reference sequence). V dropped 8 bases and J dropped 0; count of bases not matched to a gene: 9. This CDR3 spans 16 amino acids. CDR3 amino acids: CASQLAGPTSTDTQYF. The CDR3 coding sequence is TGTGCCAGCCAACTAGCGGGCCCTACTAGCACAGATACGCAGTATTTT.

This chain joins TRBV2 and TRBJ1-2, with 9 bases fitting TRBD1. The ends lost 1 base at V and 4 bases at J; junction bases unmatched: 13. The CDR3 runs to 18 residues. The germline V gene has CDR1 SNHLY and CDR2 FYNNEI. DNA of the CDR3: TGTGCCAGCAGTGAAGGATCGGGACAGGGTACTTCTCCCTATGGCTACACCTTC. It codes for CASSEGSGQGTSPYGYTF.

This clone qualifies as medium-sized. The same CDR3 can be traced to other DNA sequences in this sample. This chain connects TRBV4-2 to TRBJ2-5; TRBD2 agrees at 9 bases. The CDR3 totals 15 residues. The V and J ends lost 0 bases and 1 base, in that order; junction bases with no gene match: 0. CDR1 LGHNA and CDR2 YNFKEQ come from the germline V gene. The CDR3 region is CASSQERGGQETQYF. CDR3 bases: TGTGCCAGCAGCCAAGAGCGGGGGGGCCAAGAGACCCAGTACTTC.

In this sample, this clone turned up once. V usage is TRBV9 and J usage is TRBJ1-2, with 8 bases aligning to TRBD1. The CDR3 spans 14 residues. V shed 1 base, J shed 7 bases, and the junction held 6 bases outside the gene matches. Germline values: CDR1 SGDLS, CDR2 YYNGEE. CDR3 sequence reads: CASSVTGGSLGYTF. The DNA of the CDR3 is TGTGCCAGCAGCGTAACAGGGGGATCCCTTGGCTACACCTTC.

The chain couples TRBV5-1 to TRBJ2-5; D is unclear. V lost 4 bases to trimming and J lost 0 bases, with 7 bases between them. This CDR3 region has 13 residues. The V gene's germline CDR1 is SGHRS and CDR2 YFSETQ. DNA of the CDR3: TGCGCCAGCAGCCCCTCGTACCAAGAGACCCAGTACTTC. Translation: CASSPSYQETQYF.

The gene calls are TRBV6-1 and TRBJ2-3, with D possibly TRBD2 on 6 matching bases. V lost 6 bases, J lost 6 bases, and 22 bases lay in between. Germline V gene data show CDR1 as MNHNS and CDR2 as SASEGT. The CDR3 covers 16 residues. The CDR3 nucleotides read TGTGCCAGCAGGGAAAGAACCGGGACTTTTTCCGATACGCAGTATTTT. The encoded protein is CASRERTGTFSDTQYF.

The chain links TRBV5-3 to TRBJ1-4; tentatively, D is TRBD1 (6 bases). TRBV5-3 is treated as an ORF (open reading frame) with a function not yet certain. The CDR3 contains 14 residues. Trimming shortened V by 3 bases and J by 6 bases, and 12 bases separated the two germline ends. The chain's CDR3 is CARSSGTQDEKLFF. The CDR3 region has the DNA TGTGCCAGAAGCTCCGGGACACAGGATGAAAAACTGTTTTTT.

The genes are TRBV27 and TRBJ1-4, with 7 nucleotides matching TRBD1. This CDR3 has 13 residues. The germline CDR1 and CDR2 sequences are MNHEY and SMNVEV (reference sequence). The V gene end was trimmed by 6 bases and the J gene end by 7 bases; junction bases not matched to a gene: 5. As DNA, the CDR3 is TGTGCCAGCAGCACCGACAGGGTTGAAAAACTGTTTTTT. Translated: CASSTDRVEKLFF.